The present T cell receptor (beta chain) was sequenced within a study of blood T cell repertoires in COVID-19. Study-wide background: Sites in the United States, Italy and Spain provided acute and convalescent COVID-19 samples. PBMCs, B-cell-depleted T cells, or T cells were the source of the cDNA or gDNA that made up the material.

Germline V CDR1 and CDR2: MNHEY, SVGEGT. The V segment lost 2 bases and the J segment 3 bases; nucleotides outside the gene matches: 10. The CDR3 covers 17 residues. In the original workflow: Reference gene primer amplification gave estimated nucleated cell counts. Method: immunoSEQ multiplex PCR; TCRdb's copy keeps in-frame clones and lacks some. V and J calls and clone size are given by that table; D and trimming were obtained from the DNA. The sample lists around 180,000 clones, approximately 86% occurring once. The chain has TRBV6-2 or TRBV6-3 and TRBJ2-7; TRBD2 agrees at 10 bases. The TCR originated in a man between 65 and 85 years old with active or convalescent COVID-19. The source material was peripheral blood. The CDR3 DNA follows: TGTGCCAGCAGTTACAGCCTAGCGGGAGTCCAAATCTACGAGCAGTACTTC. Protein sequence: CASSYSLAGVQIYEQYF.